Following are 27 T cell receptor beta chains from one sample sequenced in a study of shared clonotypes between healthy human individuals. Terminally differentiated effector memory CD45RA+ cells were excluded by CCR7 positive selection of CD45RO-negative cells. The assay was immunoSEQ multiplex PCR, and TCRdb's table has in-frame clones only and misses some. Here the sample spans 600,000 or so clones, 90% to 95% being singletons. Source material: naive CD8+ T cells sorted from blood. The source of these receptors is a woman between 25 and 40 years old in good health.

V gene TRBV2 combines with J gene TRBJ2-7, with D perhaps TRBD1 or TRBD2 (5 bases each). V lost 3 bases and J 2 bases, leaving 8 bases between the germline ends. CDR1 SNHLY and CDR2 FYNNEI come from the germline V gene. The CDR3 length is 13 residues. The CDR3 region is CASSEGTTYEQYF. For the CDR3, the DNA is TGTGCCAGCAGTGAGGGGACCACCTACGAGCAGTACTTC.

In the case of this clone: This same CDR3 is encoded by further DNA sequences in the sample. CDR3 in DNA: TGCAGTGCTAGTTACAATGAGCAGTTCTTC. Its translation is CSASYNEQFF. This chain connects TRBV20-1 to TRBJ2-1; D call uncertain. This CDR3 spans 10 amino acids. The V end lost 3 bases, the J end lost 4 bases, and 1 base lay between the germline ends. Germline V lookup: CDR1 DFQATT, CDR2 SNEGSKA (reference sequence).

The chain recombines TRBV2 with TRBJ1-5, with D hard to call. Trimming cost V 4 bases and J 4 bases, with 5 bases left between them. There are 12 residues in the CDR3. Germline loops: CDR1 SNHLY, CDR2 FYNNEI. The CDR3 DNA reads TGTGCCAGCAGTGCAGAGAATCAGCCCCAGCATTTT. Protein product: CASSAENQPQHF.

The gene calls are TRBV28 and TRBJ2-5; TRBD1 matches 10 bases. V shed 5 bases and J 2 bases; nucleotides not matched to a gene: 14. This CDR3 comprises 18 residues. Germline V gives CDR1 MDHEN, CDR2 SYDVKM. The CDR3 DNA is TGTGCCAGCAGTACCTCCGGGACAGGGGCCGCAGCACAAGAGACCCAGTACTTC. This gives the protein CASSTSGTGAAAQETQYF. Full variable domain (missing parts from reference TRBV28 and TRBJ2-5): DVKVTQSSRYLVKRTGEKVFLECVQDMDHENMFWYRQDPGLGLRLIYFSYDVKMKEKGDIPEGYSVSREKKERFSLILESASTNQTSMYLCASSTSGTGAAAQETQYFGPGTRLLVL.

V usage is TRBV28 and J usage is TRBJ1-5; D uncertain. In germline, CDR1 is MDHEN, CDR2 SYDVKM. V was pared by 5 bases and J by 0 bases, with 11 bases between. The CDR3 sequence is 15 residues long. CDR3 protein: CASSPNSYSNQPQHF. CDR3 DNA sequence: TGTGCCAGCAGTCCAAACAGTTATAGCAATCAGCCCCAGCATTTT.

The J gene is TRBJ1-4, the V gene TRBV27; 8 bases line up with TRBD1. The CDR3 has 14 amino acids. CDR1 is MNHEY, CDR2 SMNVEV, per germline (reference sequence). V shed 6 bases, J shed 6 bases, and the junction held 6 bases outside the gene matches. As DNA, the CDR3 is TGTGCCAGCAGACCTGGACAGGGTTATGAAAAACTGTTTTTT. Its protein product is CASRPGQGYEKLFF.

This chain connects TRBV4-1 to TRBJ2-2; D unresolved. The CDR3 has 12 amino acids. The germline gives CDR1 MGHRA, CDR2 YSYEKL. V was pared by 3 bases and J by 5 bases, with 4 bases between. CDR3 sequence (DNA): TGCGCCAGCAGCCAGCGAACCGGGGAGCTGTTTTTT. It translates to CASSQRTGELFF.

About this clone itself: At the DNA level, this CDR3 is encoded by other sequences in the same sample as well. This sequence joins TRBV4-1 and TRBJ2-7; D is unclear. Germline V gives CDR1 MGHRA, CDR2 YSYEKL. The CDR3 totals 13 residues. With 1 base removed from V and 4 bases from J, the gap between germline ends came to 8 bases. The CDR3: CASSQARAYEQYF. The CDR3 DNA reads as TGCGCCAGCAGCCAAGCGCGAGCTTACGAGCAGTACTTC.

The chain combines TRBV27 with TRBJ1-5; D possibly corresponds to TRBD1 (6 bases). Trimming stripped 6 bases from V and 3 bases from J, with 12 bases between. CDR3 length equals 14 residues. Germline CDR1 and CDR2: MNHEY and SMNVEV (reference sequence). The chain's CDR3 is CASSRGQFNQPQHF. The CDR3 nucleotides read TGTGCCAGCAGCCGCGGACAGTTCAATCAGCCCCAGCATTTT.

Turning to this clone: The same CDR3 is also encoded by other DNA sequences in this sample. The rearrangement joins TRBV7-9 to TRBJ2-7; possible D gene TRBD1, 5 bases. V dropped 4 bases and J dropped 4 bases, with 11 bases sitting between them. Germline CDR1 is SEHNR and CDR2 is FQNEAQ (reference sequence). The CDR3 length is 13 residues. CDR3: CASSSQGSYEQYF. The DNA for the CDR3 is TGTGCCAGCAGCTCGCAGGGTTCTTACGAGCAGTACTTC.

This chain links TRBV10-1 with TRBJ1-2; D not resolved. The CDR3 contains 13 residues. Germline CDR1 reads WNHNN; CDR2 reads SYGVQD (reference sequence). Trimming cost V 0 bases and J 4 bases, with 6 bases left between them. CDR3 in amino acids: CASSESRVYGYTF. Written as DNA, the CDR3 is TGCGCCAGCAGTGAGTCGAGGGTCTATGGCTACACCTTC.

The chain uses TRBV4-1 and TRBJ2-1; D is uncertain. The ends were cut back, 1 base at V and 10 bases at J, with 14 bases in the middle. Germline assignment: CDR1 MGHRA and CDR2 YSYEKL. The CDR3 runs to 14 residues. CDR3 loop: CASSQAVGRREQFF. DNA for the CDR3: TGCGCCAGCAGCCAAGCGGTAGGGCGGCGGGAGCAGTTCTTC.

The chain recombines TRBV7-9 with TRBJ1-2; perhaps TRBD1 as D (5 bases). CDR3 size: 19 residues. Germline assignment: CDR1 SEHNR and CDR2 FQNEAQ (reference sequence). V lost 5 bases to trimming and J lost 4 bases, with 29 bases between them. CDR3 in amino acids: CASSAPVGKPQATSYGYTF. The CDR3 bases are TGTGCCAGCAGCGCACCGGTGGGCAAACCACAGGCGACATCCTATGGCTACACCTTC.

This chain links TRBV19 with TRBJ1-5, with TRBD1 identical over 7 bases. Germline CDR1 LNHDA, CDR2 SQIVND (reference sequence). This CDR3 is 15 amino acids long. V trimming: 10 bases; J trimming: 5 bases; junction bases outside the gene matches: 14. The CDR3 loop reads CATSWQGVSDQPQHF. The CDR3 DNA reads as TGTGCCACCTCATGGCAGGGGGTTTCCGATCAGCCCCAGCATTTT.

V gene TRBV5-1 combines with J gene TRBJ2-1; TRBD2 is a possible D gene (5 bases). The CDR3 is made up of 15 amino acids. With 4 bases removed from V and 8 bases from J, the gap between germline ends came to 19 bases. CDR1 is SGHRS, CDR2 YFSETQ, per germline. The CDR3 is CASSEERGWSDEQFF. The CDR3 coding sequence is TGCGCCAGCAGCGAAGAACGCGGGTGGTCTGATGAGCAGTTCTTC.

The V and J genes are TRBV6-1 and TRBJ1-5; maybe TRBD1 (6 bases). CDR3 length: 13 residues. The germline gives CDR1 MNHNS, CDR2 SASEGT. V shed 5 bases and J shed 6 bases, with 11 bases lying between them. DNA of the CDR3: TGTGCCAGCAGTTCAGGGGTGCCTCAGCCCCAGCATTTT. Its translation is CASSSGVPQPQHF.

The V gene is TRBV5-4, the J gene TRBJ2-7; a possible D gene is TRBD1 (6 bases). Germline lookup yields CDR1 SGHNT and CDR2 YYREEE (reference sequence). Trimming shortened V by 3 bases and J by 0 bases, and 10 bases separated the two germline ends. This CDR3 spans 14 amino acids. CDR3 residues: CASSWGLSSYEQYF. The CDR3 DNA sequence: TGTGCCAGCAGCTGGGGGCTAAGCTCCTACGAGCAGTACTTC.

This clone has just one count. The chain employs TRBV11-3 and TRBJ1-1, with D maybe TRBD1 (6 bases). The V and J ends lost 0 bases and 3 bases respectively, with 11 bases between them. From germline, CDR1 is SGHNT and CDR2 YENEEA. There are 15 residues in the CDR3. The CDR3 here is CASSLDRQADTEAFF. In nucleotides, the CDR3 is TGTGCCAGCAGCTTAGATCGACAGGCGGACACTGAAGCTTTCTTT.

This chain joins TRBV27 and TRBJ1-3; D is ambiguous. The V gene lost 0 bases and the J gene lost 4 bases, with 10 bases spanning the gap. The germline CDR1 and CDR2 sequences are MNHEY and SMNVEV (reference sequence). CDR3 length equals 15 residues. This CDR3 is CASSLSAVIGNTIYF. In DNA form, the CDR3 reads TGTGCCAGCAGTTTATCTGCGGTAATCGGAAACACCATATATTTT.

In the case of this clone: Other DNA sequences in the sample encode the same CDR3. This CDR3 is CASSFGTGYEQYF. The DNA for the CDR3 is TGTGCCAGCAGCTTCGGTACAGGTTACGAGCAGTACTTC. The genes are TRBV11-2 and TRBJ2-7, with D perhaps matching TRBD1 (5 bases). CDR3 length: 13 amino acids. V lost 3 bases to trimming and J lost 4 bases, with 10 bases between them. Germline CDR1 SGHAT, CDR2 FQNNGV.

This chain links TRBV19 with TRBJ2-7; the D gene is possibly TRBD2 (6 bases). Germline CDR1 reads LNHDA; CDR2 reads SQIVND (reference sequence). The V gene lost 1 base and the J gene lost 5 bases, with 12 bases spanning the gap. The CDR3 covers 14 residues. CDR3 bases: TGTGCCAGTAGTATAGTCGGACTAACAGACGAGCAGTACTTC. This translates into CASSIVGLTDEQYF.

The rearrangement uses TRBV7-9 and TRBJ2-7; 8 bases align to TRBD1. The CDR3 consists of 14 residues. Germline CDR1 is SEHNR and CDR2 is FQNEAQ (reference sequence). V trimming: 5 bases; J trimming: 10 bases; junction bases outside the gene matches: 13. The CDR3 loop is CASSQGQGGIEQYF. For the CDR3, the DNA is TGTGCCAGCAGCCAAGGACAGGGTGGAATCGAACAGTACTTC.

The V call is TRBV5-6, the J call TRBJ1-1; a possible D gene is TRBD1 (5 bases). The germline V gene encodes CDR1 SGHDT and CDR2 YYEEEE. The CDR3 contains 14 residues. Between the trimmed V and J ends, which lost 0 bases and 10 bases, there was a span of 16 bases. The DNA for the CDR3 is TGTGCCAGCAGCTTGGCCCCGGGGACTTCAGGAGCTTTCTTT. Its translation: CASSLAPGTSGAFF.

The CDR3 here is CASSFYSESYNEQFF. The CDR3 DNA reads TGTGCCAGCAGTTTTTACTCAGAATCCTACAATGAGCAGTTCTTC. V gene TRBV28 combines with J gene TRBJ2-1; no clear D. Germline CDR1 reads MDHEN; CDR2 reads SYDVKM. Trimming left V 3 bases short and J 1 base short, with 10 bases between. This CDR3 contains 15 residues.

This clone was seen a single time. In the same sample, other DNA sequences code for this CDR3. The chain joins TRBV6-6 to TRBJ2-7, with no clear D. Germline V CDR1 and CDR2: MNHNY, SVGAGI (reference sequence). The CDR3 extends over 12 amino acids. Deletions cut 0 bases from V and 7 bases from J, with 7 bases between. This chain's CDR3 is CASSYSPSEQYF. The CDR3 bases are TGTGCCAGCAGTTACTCCCCCTCGGAGCAGTACTTC.

The chain combines TRBV10-1 with TRBJ2-1; the D call may be TRBD1 or TRBD2 (6 bases each). The CDR3 is 21 amino acids. Germline V gives CDR1 WNHNN, CDR2 SYGVQD (reference sequence). With 6 bases removed from V and 8 bases from J, the gap between germline ends came to 38 bases. The CDR3 loop is CASRPRRDTHTSGTSSDEQFF. CDR3 nucleotides: TGCGCCAGCAGACCACGACGGGACACCCATACGTCTGGGACTTCCTCTGATGAGCAGTTCTTC.

The CDR3 reads CASSSELGAGEQFF. The DNA of the CDR3 is TGTGCCAGCAGTTCTGAGCTTGGAGCGGGGGAGCAGTTCTTC. The chain carries TRBV28 and TRBJ2-1, with 7 bases fitting TRBD2. The CDR3 extends over 14 amino acids. Germline values: CDR1 MDHEN, CDR2 SYDVKM. Germline trimming cut 4 bases from V and 10 bases from J; bases unmatched to any gene: 10.